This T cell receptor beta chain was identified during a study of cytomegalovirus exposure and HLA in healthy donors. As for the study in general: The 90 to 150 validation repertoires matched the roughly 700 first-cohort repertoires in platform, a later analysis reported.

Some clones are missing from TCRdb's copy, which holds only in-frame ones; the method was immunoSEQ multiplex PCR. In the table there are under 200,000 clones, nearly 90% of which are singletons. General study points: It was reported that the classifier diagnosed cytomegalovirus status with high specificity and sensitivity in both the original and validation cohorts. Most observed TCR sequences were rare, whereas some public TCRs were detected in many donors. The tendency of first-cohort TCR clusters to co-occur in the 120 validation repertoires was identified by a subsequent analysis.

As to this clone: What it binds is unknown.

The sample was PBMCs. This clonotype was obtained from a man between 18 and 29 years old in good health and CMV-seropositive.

DNA of the CDR3: TGTGCCAGTAGTATGAGAGTTAACTATGGCTACACCTTC. Its protein product is CASSMRVNYGYTF. The chain couples TRBV19 to TRBJ1-2; D is ambiguous. Trimming stripped 3 bases from V and 1 base from J, with 6 bases between. The CDR3 is made up of 13 amino acids. Germline lookup yields CDR1 LNHDA and CDR2 SQIVND (reference sequence).